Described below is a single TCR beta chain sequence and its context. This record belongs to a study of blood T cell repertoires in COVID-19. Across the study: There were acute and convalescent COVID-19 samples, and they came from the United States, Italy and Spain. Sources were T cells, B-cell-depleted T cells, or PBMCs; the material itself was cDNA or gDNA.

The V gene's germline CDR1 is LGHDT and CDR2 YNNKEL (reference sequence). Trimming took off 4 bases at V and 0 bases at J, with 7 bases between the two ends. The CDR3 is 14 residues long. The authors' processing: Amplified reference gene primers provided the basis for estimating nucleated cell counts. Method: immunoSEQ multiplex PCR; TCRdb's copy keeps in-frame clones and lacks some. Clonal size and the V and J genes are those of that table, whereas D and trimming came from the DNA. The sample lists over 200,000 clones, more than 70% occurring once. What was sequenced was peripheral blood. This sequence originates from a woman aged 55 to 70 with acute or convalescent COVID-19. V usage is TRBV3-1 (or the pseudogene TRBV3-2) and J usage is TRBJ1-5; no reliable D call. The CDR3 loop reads CASSPVLSNQPQHF. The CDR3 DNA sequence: TGTGCCAGCAGCCCAGTCCTTAGCAATCAGCCCCAGCATTTT.